This T cell receptor beta chain was profiled in a study of T cells in Graves' hyperthyroidism and ophthalmopathy. Overall study results and limits: The model predicted ophthalmopathy a median approximately 6.3 months before onset.

V was cut by 2 bases and J by 7 bases, with 14 bases left in between. The CDR3 is 15 amino acids. Germline lookup yields CDR1 SGHTA and CDR2 FQGNSA. This clonotype appeared many times. Its specificity is unknown. Every diagnosis used clinical symptoms, serum thyroxine and TRAb, thyroid ultrasound and orbital computed tomography. RNA transcripts were the template for amplifying TCR beta CDR3 regions. The study used the HTBI primer set for a first-round RT-PCR of the TCR CDR3. Via MiXCR, TCRdb re-called the multiplex PCR reads, giving one row per CDR3 protein. The table includes about 480,000 distinct CDR3 sequences, around an eighth detected once.

Sequences were obtained from blood. This TCR was sampled from a woman aged 18-29 years with Graves' hyperthyroidism. V and J are TRBV7-2 and TRBJ1-4; D gene unclear. CDR3 sequence reads: CASSLMLQSREKLFF. The CDR3, as DNA: TGTGCCAGCAGCTTAATGCTCCAGAGCCGTGAAAAACTGTTTTTT. The full variable domain, its missing parts supplied by reference TRBV7-2 and TRBJ1-4, is GAGVSQSPSNKVTEKGKDVELRCDPISGHTALYWYRQSLGQGLEFLIYFQGNSAPDKSGLPSDRFSAERTGGSVSTLTIQRTQQEDSAVYLCASSLMLQSREKLFFGSGTQLSVL.